This entry lists 19 T cell receptor beta chains sequenced from one sample in a study of blood T cell repertoires in COVID-19. Measured with immunoSEQ multiplex PCR; TCRdb has only the in-frame clones, and not every one. The sample lists some 270,000 clones, about 83% occurring once. The source material was peripheral blood. These receptor sequences come from a woman aged 40 to 50 who had recovered from COVID-19.

The chain couples TRBV19 to TRBJ2-5; TRBD2 matches at 12 bases. The CDR3 sequence is 14 residues long. Germline CDR1 and CDR2: LNHDA and SQIVND (reference sequence). V lost 5 bases to trimming and J lost 5 bases; unmatched junction nucleotides: 3. The chain's CDR3 is CASSFTSGGETQYF. DNA of the CDR3: TGTGCCAGTAGTTTTACTAGCGGGGGGGAGACCCAGTACTTC.

The CDR3 sequence: CASSPGLAAGETQYF. DNA for the CDR3: TGCGCCAGCAGCCCGGGACTAGCGGCGGGAGAGACCCAGTACTTC. The chain uses TRBV4-1 and TRBJ2-5, with 11 bases that match TRBD2. J was trimmed by 4 bases and V by 4 bases; bases with no gene match: 5. Germline CDR1 reads MGHRA; CDR2 reads YSYEKL. The CDR3 is 15 residues long.

The chain joins TRBV27 to TRBJ1-6, with TRBD1 matching over 8 bases. The CDR3 extends over 17 amino acids. J was trimmed by 5 bases and V by 1 base; bases with no gene match: 7. Germline V CDR1 and CDR2: MNHEY, SMNVEV (reference sequence). DNA of the CDR3: TGTGCCAGCAGTTTATTCACCCCGACAGGGGATAATTCACCCCTCCACTTT. This gives the protein CASSLFTPTGDNSPLHF.

This clone was seen a handful of times. V and J are TRBV19 and TRBJ2-5; tentative D call: TRBD2 (6 bases). Trimming stripped 5 bases from V and 5 bases from J, with 12 bases between. The CDR3 covers 13 residues. The germline gives CDR1 LNHDA, CDR2 SQIVND (reference sequence). The CDR3 loop reads CASSQRAGETQYF. Here the CDR3 DNA reads TGTGCCAGTAGTCAGAGGGCGGGGGAGACCCAGTACTTC.

The sample holds a few counts of this clone. This chain connects TRBV5-1 to TRBJ2-1; tentative D call: TRBD2 (6 bases). CDR3 length: 14 residues. V dropped 4 bases and J dropped 5 bases, with 13 bases sitting between them. Germline CDR1 reads SGHRS; CDR2 reads YFSETQ. CDR3 DNA sequence: TGCGCCAGCAGCCGCGGACTACCCGACAATGAGCAGTTCTTC. This sequence encodes CASSRGLPDNEQFF. The variable domain in full, with the rest retrieved from reference TRBV5-1 and TRBJ2-1, is KAGVTQTPRYLIKTRGQQVTLSCSPISGHRSVSWYQQTPGQGLQFLFEYFSETQRNKGNFPGRFSGRQFSNSRSEMNVSTLELGDSALYLCASSRGLPDNEQFFGPGTRLTVL.

This clone occurred a few times. The rearrangement links TRBV18 to TRBJ2-1; 8 nucleotides line up with TRBD1. The CDR3 has 15 residues. CDR1 and CDR2 from the germline V gene are KGHSH and LQKENI. J was trimmed by 3 bases and V by 3 bases; bases with no gene match: 4. CDR3 region: CASSPGTGRYNEQFF. The CDR3 DNA reads as TGTGCCAGCTCACCCGGGACAGGACGCTACAATGAGCAGTTCTTC.

J is TRBJ1-5 and V is TRBV20-1, with D possibly being TRBD1 (6 bases). V was cut by 3 bases and J by 5 bases, with 17 bases left in between. The germline V gene encodes CDR1 DFQATT and CDR2 SNEGSKA (reference sequence). CDR3 length: 15 amino acids. CDR3: CSASGTGGTDQPQHF. The CDR3 DNA is TGCAGTGCTAGTGGGACGGGGGGCACCGATCAGCCCCAGCATTTT.

The chain has TRBV5-4 and TRBJ1-5; 9 bases fit TRBD1. In germline, CDR1 is SGHNT, CDR2 YYREEE (reference sequence). The CDR3 consists of 17 residues. The junction had 15 bases not matched to a gene; V was cut back by 4 bases and J by 7 bases. CDR3 sequence reads: CASSSIGTGSSEQPQHF. CDR3 bases: TGTGCCAGCAGCAGCATCGGGACAGGGTCCTCGGAGCAGCCCCAGCATTTT.

This chain connects TRBV27 to TRBJ1-1, with D possibly TRBD1 on 6 matching bases. This CDR3 comprises 16 residues. The germline V gene has CDR1 MNHEY and CDR2 SMNVEV (reference sequence). Trimming left V 2 bases short and J 6 bases short, with 19 bases between. The CDR3 region is CASSLTLGQSSAEAFF. The CDR3 DNA follows: TGTGCCAGCAGTTTAACTCTTGGACAGTCCTCGGCTGAAGCTTTCTTT.

The chain joins TRBV20-1 to TRBJ1-4; D is unresolved. The V end was cut by 6 bases, the J end by 2 bases, with 4 bases between. The CDR3 covers 11 residues. CDR1 and CDR2 (germline): DFQATT, SNEGSKA (reference sequence). The CDR3 DNA reads as TGCAGTGCCCCGACTAATGAAAAACTGTTTTTT. Translation: CSAPTNEKLFF.

This clone was seen only a few times. The chain links TRBV12-3 or TRBV12-4 to TRBJ1-5; tentative D call: TRBD1 (6 bases). V dropped 5 bases and J dropped 4 bases, with 9 bases sitting between them. The CDR3 is 13 residues long. The CDR3: CASSGQINQPQHF. CDR3 DNA: TGTGCCAGCAGTGGACAGATAAATCAGCCCCAGCATTTT.

J is TRBJ2-1 and V is TRBV29-1; tentatively, D is TRBD2 (5 bases). This CDR3 region has 14 residues. Trimming stripped 7 bases from V and 2 bases from J, with 15 bases between. CDR1 and CDR2 (germline): SQVTM, ANQGSEA. The CDR3 sequence is CSAFRKRTYNEQFF. The CDR3 DNA follows: TGCAGCGCTTTTCGGAAGCGGACCTACAATGAGCAGTTCTTC.

This clone was found a few times. This chain joins TRBV6-5 and TRBJ1-3, with D perhaps TRBD1 (5 bases). V was shortened by 6 bases and J by 0 bases, with 12 bases between the two germline ends. The CDR3 is made up of 15 amino acids. From germline, CDR1 is MNHEY and CDR2 SVGAGI. CDR3 protein: CASSPQAFSGNTIYF. The CDR3 coding sequence is TGTGCCAGCAGCCCACAGGCGTTCTCTGGAAACACCATATATTTT.

The rearrangement uses TRBV2 and TRBJ2-2; TRBD2 might be the D (5 bases). CDR1 and CDR2 (germline): SNHLY, FYNNEI. V was trimmed by 7 bases and J by 2 bases, leaving 11 bases between them. The CDR3 has 14 residues. Here the CDR3 reads CASIGEHNTGELFF. In nucleotides, the CDR3 is TGTGCCAGCATCGGGGAGCATAACACCGGGGAGCTGTTTTTT.

V and J are TRBV2 and TRBJ1-4; D may be TRBD1 (6 bases). This CDR3 comprises 14 residues. Germline V CDR1 and CDR2: SNHLY, FYNNEI. The V and J ends lost 5 bases and 4 bases respectively, with 11 bases between them. Written as DNA, the CDR3 is TGTGCCAGCAGTACTACAGGGAATAATGAAAAACTGTTTTTT. The encoded protein is CASSTTGNNEKLFF. Looking up the rest from reference TRBV2 and TRBJ1-4 gives the full variable domain: EPEVTQTPSHQVTQMGQEVILRCVPISNHLYFYWYRQILGQKVEFLVSFYNNEISEKSEIFDDQFSVERPDGSNFTLKIRSTKLEDSAMYFCASSTTGNNEKLFFGSGTQLSVL.

The V call is TRBV2, the J call TRBJ2-7; TRBD1 matches 9 bases. In germline, CDR1 is SNHLY, CDR2 FYNNEI. CDR3 length equals 15 residues. V shed 5 bases, J shed 3 bases, and the junction held 8 bases outside the gene matches. CDR3 residues: CASSLGQGDLYEQYF. CDR3 sequence (DNA): TGTGCCAGCAGTCTGGGACAGGGAGACCTCTACGAGCAGTACTTC.

The chain is built from TRBV4-1 and TRBJ2-6, with D perhaps TRBD1 (6 bases). The germline V gene encodes CDR1 MGHRA and CDR2 YSYEKL. CDR3 length equals 20 residues. V was pared by 2 bases and J by 1 base, with 21 bases between. The CDR3 nucleotides read TGCGCCAGCAGCCAATTCTTTGCAGGGATAGGGGGTTCTGGGGCCAACGTCCTGACTTTC. Translated: CASSQFFAGIGGSGANVLTF.

The chain recombines TRBV13 with TRBJ2-5; 9 positions match TRBD1. The CDR3 length is 14 residues. The germline CDR1 and CDR2 sequences are PRHDT and FYEKMQ (reference sequence). Trimming cost V 3 bases and J 5 bases; bases outside gene matches: 4. CDR3 in amino acids: CASSFGQGIETQYF. The CDR3 coding sequence is TGTGCCAGCAGCTTCGGACAGGGGATTGAGACCCAGTACTTC.

V gene TRBV6-4 combines with J gene TRBJ2-3, with D perhaps matching TRBD2 (6 bases). V lost 4 bases and J 3 bases, leaving 11 bases between the germline ends. This CDR3 region has 14 residues. Looked up from germline, CDR1 is MRHNA and CDR2 is SNTAGT. CDR3 amino acids: CASSGGGRTDTQYF. Here the CDR3 DNA reads TGTGCCAGCAGTGGTGGGGGGAGGACAGATACGCAGTATTTT.